This entry lists 5 T cell receptor beta chains sequenced from one sample in a study of PD-1 blockade in mismatch repair-deficient tumors. Indicated time point: approximately ten-day in vitro stimulation with candidate neoantigen peptide 3. Generated by immunoSEQ multiplex PCR, the TCRdb table keeps only in-frame clones and is missing some. The data show around 10,000 clones, over 80% seen once. For these receptors, no antigen is known. The source was cells cultured in vitro, collected from a patient treated with pembrolizumab. Receptors originate from an adult with mismatch repair-deficient cancer.

The chain combines TRBV5-4 with TRBJ2-7; 10 bases map to TRBD1. The CDR3 runs to 19 residues. V was pared by 0 bases and J by 2 bases, with 14 bases of the junction left unmatched. Germline CDR1 reads SGHNT; CDR2 reads YYREEE (reference sequence). CDR3 sequence (DNA): TGTGCCAGCAGCTTGGGGGCCGGGACAGGGGTAGTTCGGACCTACGAGCAGTACTTC. This sequence encodes CASSLGAGTGVVRTYEQYF.

The rearrangement uses TRBV5-4 and TRBJ2-7; tentative D call: TRBD2 (6 bases). The V end was cut by 3 bases, the J end by 7 bases, with 23 bases between. CDR1 and CDR2 from the germline V gene are SGHNT and YYREEE (reference sequence). The CDR3 extends over 16 amino acids. The DNA of the CDR3 is TGTGCCAGCAGCTCTGGGAACCGGGACCTTGCGGGGGAGCAGTACTTC. Translated, it gives CASSSGNRDLAGEQYF.

V is TRBV5-6 and J is TRBJ2-3; D possibly corresponds to TRBD2 (5 bases). Trimming pared 2 bases from V and 1 base from J, leaving 14 bases between. The length of the CDR3 is 16 residues. Germline V gene lookup returns CDR1 SGHDT and CDR2 YYEEEE. CDR3 sequence reads: CASSFARAERTDTQYF. The CDR3 DNA sequence: TGTGCCAGCAGCTTTGCGCGGGCTGAACGCACAGATACGCAGTATTTT.

V gene TRBV27 combines with J gene TRBJ1-1; 7 nucleotides align to TRBD1. The CDR3 is 15 residues long. J was trimmed by 0 bases and V by 6 bases; bases with no gene match: 7. Germline-derived CDR1 and CDR2 are MNHEY and SMNVEV (reference sequence). CDR3 DNA sequence: TGTGCCAGCAGAGTACAGGGGACCATGAACACTGAAGCTTTCTTT. Translated, it gives CASRVQGTMNTEAFF.

The V call is TRBV7-9, the J call TRBJ2-2, with D hard to call. Germline CDR1 and CDR2: SEHNR and FQNEAQ (reference sequence). This CDR3 region has 13 residues. Trimming removed 6 bases from V and 1 base from J, with 6 bases in between. The CDR3 loop is CASRPQNTGELFF. In nucleotides, the CDR3 is TGTGCCAGCAGGCCACAGAACACCGGGGAGCTGTTTTTT.